This is a list of T cell receptor beta chains from one sample in a study of technical replicates of blood from a handful of donors. The protocol was immunoSEQ multiplex PCR, while the TCRdb copy is restricted to in-frame clones and leaves out a portion. Of 60,000 to 75,000 clones in the sample, 95% to 97% were seen once. Sequenced input: T cells isolated from PBMCs. These receptor sequences come from a human donor in good health. CDR3s include the opening cysteine and the closing phenylalanine or tryptophan. D genes are given only for firm matches. Size tells how often a clone was seen (once, few, many) or the class of an expanded clone, and some rows leave it out.

j_gene | v_gene | abundance | d_gene | CDR3nt | CDR3aa
TRBJ2-7 | TRBV4-2 | . | . | TGTGCCAGCAGCCAAGGGACTCGGACCTACGAGCAGTACTTC | CASSQGTRTYEQYF
TRBJ1-1 | TRBV28 | . | TRBD1 | TGTGCCAGCAGTTTGGGACAGGGCAACACTGAAGCTTTCTTT | CASSLGQGNTEAFF
TRBJ1-3 | TRBV7-9 | . | . | TGTGCCAGCAGCCACCTTTGGGGGCGCAACACCATATATTTT | CASSHLWGRNTIYF
TRBJ2-5 | TRBV6-6 | . | TRBD2 | TGTGCCAGCAGTTACTCGGGAGTAGCGGGAGGGGAGACCCAGTACTTC | CASSYSGVAGGETQYF
TRBJ2-7 | TRBV4-2 | . | . | TGTGCCAGCAGCCAAGGCGGGGGCAACTCCTACGAGCAGTACTTC | CASSQGGGNSYEQYF
TRBJ2-7 | TRBV9 | once | TRBD2 | TGTGCCAGCAGCATTGGACTAGCGGGATCGCGGGAGCAGTACTTC | CASSIGLAGSREQYF
TRBJ1-1 | TRBV28 | few | TRBD1 | TGTGCCAGCAGTGGGACAGGGTGGCGTAAAGCGAACACTGAAGCTTTCTTT | CASSGTGWRKANTEAFF
TRBJ2-2 | TRBV4-1 | once | TRBD2 | TGCGCCAGCAGCCAAGGCCTGGTCCTAGGACTAGCCGGGGAGCTGTTTTTT | CASSQGLVLGLAGELFF
TRBJ2-5 | TRBV7-3 | . | TRBD2 | TGTGCCAGCAGCTCGACGCCGACTAGCGGAGGGGAGACCCAGTACTTC | CASSSTPTSGGETQYF
TRBJ1-5 | TRBV28 | . | TRBD1 | TGTGCCAGCAGTTTGGAAGGGGGCGGGAATCAGCCCCAGCATTTT | CASSLEGGGNQPQHF
TRBJ2-1 | TRBV10-3 | . | TRBD1 | TGTGCCATCAGCGGCCGGGACAGGGGCTACAATGAGCAGTTCTTC | CAISGRDRGYNEQFF
TRBJ1-2 | TRBV29-1 | . | . | TGCAGCGGGGGGACAAATAACTATGGCTACACCTTC | CSGGTNNYGYTF
TRBJ1-1 | TRBV5-4 | . | . | TGTGCCAGCCTGAGCCCGACAGAAAAAACTGAAGCTTTCTTT | CASLSPTEKTEAFF
TRBJ1-2 | TRBV28 | . | . | TGTGCCAGCAGTTTATTCCAGGGGTTCAACTATGGCTACACCTTC | CASSLFQGFNYGYTF
TRBJ2-2 | TRBV2 | . | TRBD2 | TGTGCCAGCAGCCGTACTAGCGGGGGGACCGGGGAGCTGTTTTTT | CASSRTSGGTGELFF
TRBJ1-1 | TRBV6-1 | . | TRBD1 | TGTGCCAGCAGAAAGGGACAGGCGAACACTGAAGCTTTCTTT | CASRKGQANTEAFF
TRBJ2-7 | TRBV28 | . | . | TGTGCCAGCGAACAGGCCCTCAGCTCCTACGAGCAGTACTTC | CASEQALSSYEQYF